The TCR beta chain under discussion was sequenced for a study of human T cells and chemical hapten exposure. Study information: TCR yields per sample varied mostly from small pooled library volume differences.

Whole blood, unfractionated, served as the material for total RNA extraction. Within the library, unique molecular identifiers were attached to each individual cDNA molecule. Source study methods: Samples had a median of 95,638 TCRs, ranging about 20,000 to 700,000. From the reads, TCRdb called clonotypes with MiXCR, one entry per CDR3 protein. The V and J calls and clone size are TCRdb's, not the authors'. The sample has 600 to 750 distinct CDR3 sequences; around nine tenths are singletons. This clonotype was obtained from a human donor with alopecia, or a healthy volunteer (not recorded which). Some clones in this sample may be carry-over from other donors' samples. This table probably holds off-target reads from a library built for another chain. The specimen sequenced was whole blood.

Written as DNA, the CDR3 is TGCGCCAGCAGCCAACGGACAGGCTGGGAGCAGTACTTC. Translating it yields CASSQRTGWEQYF. The chain combines TRBV4-1 with TRBJ2-7; 7 nucleotides agree with TRBD1. Trimming at V came to 2 bases and at J to 7 bases, leaving 5 bases not matched to a gene. CDR1 is MGHRA and CDR2 is YSYEKL in the germline V gene. The CDR3 loop spans 13 amino acids.